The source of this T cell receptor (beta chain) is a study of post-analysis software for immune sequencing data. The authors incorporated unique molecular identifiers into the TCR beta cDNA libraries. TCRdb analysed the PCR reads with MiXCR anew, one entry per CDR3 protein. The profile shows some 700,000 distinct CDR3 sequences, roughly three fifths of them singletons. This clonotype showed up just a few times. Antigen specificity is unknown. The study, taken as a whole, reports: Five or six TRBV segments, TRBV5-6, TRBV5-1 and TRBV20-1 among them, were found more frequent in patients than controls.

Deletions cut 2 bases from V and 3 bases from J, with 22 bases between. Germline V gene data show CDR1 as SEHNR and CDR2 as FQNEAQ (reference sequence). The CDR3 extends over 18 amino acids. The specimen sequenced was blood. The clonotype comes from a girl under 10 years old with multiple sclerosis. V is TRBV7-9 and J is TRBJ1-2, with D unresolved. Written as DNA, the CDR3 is TGTGCCAGCAGCTTATTTTTGACGGGCGGGTCCCTTGACTATGGCTACACCTTC. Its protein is CASSLFLTGGSLDYGYTF. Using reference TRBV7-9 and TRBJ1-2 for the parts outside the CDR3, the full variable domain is DTGVSQNPRHKITKRGQNVTFRCDPISEHNRLYWYRQTLGQGPEFLTYFQNEAQLEKSRLLSDRFSAERPKGSFSTLEIQRTEQGDSAMYLCASSLFLTGGSLDYGYTFGSGTRLTVV.